This T cell receptor (beta chain) originates from a study of response to subunit inactivated influenza vaccine. The CDR3 covers 16 residues. V lost 5 bases and J lost 0; bases outside the gene matches: 5. Germline V gives CDR1 SGHAT, CDR2 FQNNGV. TCRdb called the RT-PCR reads again in MiXCR, with one record for every CDR3 protein. The sample lists roughly 550,000 distinct CDR3 sequences, roughly 25% occurring once. This clonotype came up many times. This same sample was also part of a study on T cells expressing NK-cell markers. As reported in that work: The authors generated TCR beta cDNA through 5'RACE template switching with UMIs. Sorted CD3+CD56+NKG2C+, CD3+CD56+NKG2C- and CD3+CD56-NKG2C+ T cells supplied TCR beta repertoires. A range of 1.0-7.0% of CD8+ T cells consisted of dominant NKG2C+ clonotypes in roughly 6 donors. One observes that, in a handful of donors, these clonotypes were also the leading ones within the CD3+CD56-NKG2C+ fraction.

The starting material was CD4+ T cells sorted from PBMCs, obtained 12 days after vaccination. The J gene is TRBJ2-1, the V gene TRBV11-2, with 9 nucleotides matching TRBD1. The TCR originated in a man in his fifties who received an inactivated influenza vaccine. The CDR3 here is CASSETTGGSYNEQFF. In nucleotides, the CDR3 is TGTGCCAGCAGCGAAACGACAGGGGGCTCCTACAATGAGCAGTTCTTC. The entire variable domain, with the rest obtained from reference TRBV11-2 and TRBJ2-1, is as follows: EAGVAQSPRYKIIEKRQSVAFWCNPISGHATLYWYQQILGQGPKLLIQFQNNGVVDDSQLPKDRFSAERLKGVDSTLKIQPAKLEDSAVYLCASSETTGGSYNEQFFGPGTRLTVL.